The next 17 T cell receptor beta chains were all read from a single sample in a study of T cell repertoires in cytomegalovirus infection (dated by TCRdb to 2018 to 2020). Sequencing was performed on an Illumina HiSeq 1500. TCRdb applied fastp at Q25 and MiXCR to the public reads, then kept only in-frame beta chains. Records with the same CDR3 protein are collapsed into one entry carrying the most frequent genes and DNA. The sample table shows some 71,000 distinct CDR3 sequences, and around 30% are seen once. 59% of the sample goes to the ten largest clones. The sample's treatment or condition label, decoded: in vitro stimulation with specific CMV peptide epitopes to enrich CMV-specific T cells. These TCRs are of unknown antigen specificity. The sample here was CD8+ T cells from cultured PBMCs, taken from culture after CMV antigen stimulation. Receptors were obtained from a human donor in good health (CMV status not recorded). Some clones in this sample may be carry-over from other donors' samples.

The rearrangement joins TRBV13 to TRBJ1-2; 9 nucleotides match TRBD1. Germline V gives CDR1 PRHDT, CDR2 FYEKMQ (reference sequence). The trim removed 3 bases at V and 6 bases at J, leaving 2 bases unmatched. CDR3 length equals 13 residues. The CDR3 spells CASSLGQGNGYTF. CDR3 bases: TGTGCCAGCAGCTTGGGACAGGGTAATGGCTACACCTTC.

The J gene is TRBJ2-5, the V gene TRBV6-6; D possibly corresponds to TRBD2 (5 bases). The germline V and J ends were trimmed by 1 base and 4 bases, with 13 bases remaining between them. Germline CDR1 is MNHNY and CDR2 is SVGAGI (reference sequence). The CDR3 has 15 residues. The CDR3 loop reads CASSYLATSRETQYF. CDR3 coding DNA: TGTGCCAGCAGTTACTTAGCGACATCGCGAGAGACCCAGTACTTC.

This clonotype was counted a few times. The V and J genes are TRBV7-2 and TRBJ2-2, with a weak D call TRBD1 (5 bases). This CDR3 has 16 residues. The V end lost 4 bases, the J end lost 3 bases, and 15 bases lay between the germline ends. Germline CDR1 and CDR2: SGHTA and FQGNSA. CDR3 loop: CASSSPGNSYTGELFF. The DNA of the CDR3 is TGTGCCAGCAGCTCACCAGGGAATAGTTACACCGGGGAGCTGTTTTTT.

This clonotype was found many times. This chain joins TRBV6-1 and TRBJ1-3; D is ambiguous. Germline CDR1 reads MNHNS; CDR2 reads SASEGT. This CDR3 contains 16 residues. Trimming took 2 bases from V and 0 from J, leaving 11 bases between them. The CDR3 region is CASSENQEPSGNTIYF. The CDR3 DNA is TGTGCCAGCAGTGAAAACCAAGAGCCCTCTGGAAACACCATATATTTT.

This clonotype occurred many times. The chain recombines TRBV7-2 with TRBJ1-4, with D unclear. Trimming cost V 3 bases and J 7 bases, with 12 bases left between them. From germline, CDR1 is SGHTA and CDR2 FQGNSA. The CDR3 length is 14 residues. This CDR3 is CASSFNQYAEKLFF. The CDR3, as DNA: TGTGCCAGCAGCTTTAACCAGTACGCTGAAAAACTGTTTTTT.

The chain is built from TRBV10-2 and TRBJ2-3; tentatively, D is TRBD1 or TRBD2 (5 bases each). With 3 bases removed from V and 6 bases from J, the gap between germline ends came to 10 bases. The CDR3 is 13 amino acids. Looked up from germline, CDR1 is WSHSY and CDR2 is SAAADI. CDR3 region: CASSDFGADTQYF. The CDR3 nucleotides read TGCGCCAGCAGTGACTTCGGGGCCGATACGCAGTATTTT.

The chain couples TRBV28 to TRBJ1-1; D perhaps matches TRBD1 (5 bases). Germline assignment: CDR1 MDHEN and CDR2 SYDVKM. V was cut by 2 bases and J by 6 bases, with 10 bases left in between. The CDR3 is 13 residues long. The CDR3 here is CASSLKGPPEAFF. CDR3 DNA: TGTGCCAGCAGTTTAAAGGGACCCCCTGAAGCTTTCTTT.

The chain carries TRBV12-5 and TRBJ2-7; TRBD1 is a possible D gene (5 bases). V was shortened by 3 bases and J by 7 bases, with 7 bases between the two germline ends. This CDR3 region has 11 residues. Per germline, CDR1 LGHNT and CDR2 FRNRAP. The CDR3 loop is CASGLGQEQYF. CDR3 DNA: TGTGCTAGTGGTTTAGGACAAGAGCAGTACTTC.

The chain employs TRBV19 and TRBJ2-3; the D gene could be TRBD1 or TRBD2 (5 bases each). V lost 7 bases to trimming and J lost 1 base, with 12 bases between them. From germline, CDR1 is LNHDA and CDR2 SQIVND (reference sequence). This CDR3 spans 14 amino acids. CDR3 in DNA: TGTGCCAGTAACTCGGGACCTCGCACAGATACGCAGTATTTT. Protein: CASNSGPRTDTQYF.

The V call is TRBV20-1, the J call TRBJ1-1; the D is unclear. The ends were cut back, 0 bases at V and 4 bases at J, with 15 bases in the middle. The CDR3 consists of 15 residues. Germline CDR1 reads DFQATT; CDR2 reads SNEGSKA (reference sequence). The CDR3 here is CSARDKWKGGTEAFF. The DNA for the CDR3 is TGCAGTGCTAGAGATAAATGGAAGGGAGGCACTGAAGCTTTCTTT.

V and J are TRBV5-4 and TRBJ1-1, with a possible D match to TRBD1 (5 bases). CDR1 is SGHNT and CDR2 is YYREEE in the germline V gene (reference sequence). CDR3 size: 14 residues. The V end lost 3 bases, the J end lost 5 bases, and 14 bases lay between the germline ends. The DNA for the CDR3 is TGTGCCAGCAGCTCGTCCCTGGGGCTGACTGAAGCTTTCTTT. Residues: CASSSSLGLTEAFF. Combining the CDR3 with reference TRBV5-4 and TRBJ1-1 gives the whole variable domain ETGVTQSPTHLIKTRGQQVTLRCSSQSGHNTVSWYQQALGQGPQFIFQYYREEENGRGNFPPRFSGLQFPNYSSELNVNALELDDSALYLCASSSSLGLTEAFFGQGTRLTVV.

This clonotype was picked up many times. V gene TRBV28 combines with J gene TRBJ1-5; D gene unclear. Per germline, CDR1 MDHEN and CDR2 SYDVKM. The CDR3 is made up of 13 amino acids. Trimming removed 3 bases from V and 5 bases from J, with 8 bases in between. The CDR3 region is CASSFGWDQPQHF. The CDR3, as DNA: TGTGCCAGCAGTTTTGGCTGGGATCAGCCCCAGCATTTT.

This clonotype was detected only a few times. The chain is built from TRBV4-3 and TRBJ2-3; 11 nucleotides agree with TRBD1. The CDR3 spans 15 residues. Germline-derived CDR1 and CDR2 are LGHNA and YSLEER. The V and J ends lost 4 bases and 6 bases, in that order; junction bases with no gene match: 6. For the CDR3, the DNA is TGCGCCAGCAGCCCAAGGACAGGGGGCGTGGATACGCAGTATTTT. Protein product: CASSPRTGGVDTQYF.

The chain couples TRBV12-3 or TRBV12-4 to TRBJ1-5; D gene uncertain. This CDR3 region has 13 residues. V shed 5 bases and J shed 9 bases, with 14 bases lying between them. This chain's CDR3 is CASSPTAEGPQHF. The CDR3 DNA sequence: TGTGCCAGCAGTCCCACGGCGGAGGGGCCCCAGCATTTT.

This clonotype occurred a few times. This chain's CDR3 is CASSYGLATDTQYF. In nucleotides, the CDR3 is TGTGCCAGCAGCTACGGACTAGCTACAGATACGCAGTATTTT. The chain has TRBV12-3 or TRBV12-4 and TRBJ2-3; 8 positions match TRBD2. CDR3 length: 14 amino acids. J gave up 3 bases and V 6 bases, and 5 bases lay outside the gene matches.

This clonotype appeared many times. The chain links TRBV7-6 to TRBJ2-3; D might be TRBD1 or TRBD2, each matching 5 bases. Trimming removed 0 bases from V and 2 bases from J, with 6 bases in between. This CDR3 has 14 residues. Germline V gene data show CDR1 as SGHVS and CDR2 as FNYEAQ. The CDR3 coding sequence is TGTGCCAGCAGCTTAGCGGGGGACACAGATACGCAGTATTTT. As protein: CASSLAGDTDTQYF.

The chain is built from TRBV5-4 and TRBJ1-2, with D possibly matching TRBD1 (6 bases). Per germline, CDR1 SGHNT and CDR2 YYREEE (reference sequence). V was clipped by 1 base and J by 4 bases, with 11 bases between them. This CDR3 is built from 14 residues. The CDR3 region is CASSLSGDRYGYTF. CDR3 in DNA: TGTGCCAGCAGCTTGTCAGGGGACCGCTATGGCTACACCTTC.